These 6 T cell receptor beta chains came from one sample sequenced in a study of blood T cell repertoires in COVID-19. Generated by immunoSEQ multiplex PCR, the TCRdb table keeps only in-frame clones and is missing some. The profile shows some 73,000 clones, 75% to 90% of them singletons. What was sequenced was peripheral blood. These receptors were collected from a man older than 75 with COVID-19, enrolled during active disease.

The rearrangement links TRBV6-6 to TRBJ1-5, with D unresolved. The V gene lost 4 bases and the J gene lost 1 base, with 8 bases spanning the gap. The CDR3 length is 14 residues. Per germline, CDR1 MNHNY and CDR2 SVGAGI (reference sequence). The CDR3 loop is CASSSQVSNQPQHF. The CDR3 region has the DNA TGTGCCAGCAGTTCCCAGGTCAGCAATCAGCCCCAGCATTTT.

This chain connects TRBV5-6 to TRBJ1-1; tentative D call: TRBD1 (5 bases). This CDR3 contains 13 residues. Per germline, CDR1 SGHDT and CDR2 YYEEEE. Trimming removed 2 bases at V and 11 bases at J, with 16 bases between. Here the CDR3 DNA reads TGTGCCAGCAGCTTTGGGGCCGGAGATAGCGCTTTCTTT. This translates into CASSFGAGDSAFF.

This clone is a singleton in its sample. The V gene is TRBV24-1, the J gene TRBJ2-3; TRBD1 might be the D (6 bases). V dropped 4 bases and J dropped 0 bases, with 13 bases sitting between them. The germline V gene encodes CDR1 KGHDR and CDR2 SFDVKD. This CDR3 spans 16 amino acids. The DNA for the CDR3 is TGTGCCACCAGTGACCCACGACAGGCTAGCACAGATACGCAGTATTTT. This translates into CATSDPRQASTDTQYF.

The chain carries TRBV11-3 and TRBJ1-1, with a weak D call TRBD1 (6 bases). Trimming took off 7 bases at V and 8 bases at J, with 26 bases between the two ends. CDR3 size: 16 residues. CDR1 and CDR2 (germline): SGHNT, YENEEA. This chain's CDR3 is CASTLGPRDTGLEAFF. The CDR3 DNA is TGTGCCAGCACCCTTGGCCCCCGGGACACAGGGTTGGAAGCTTTCTTT.

This clone occurred once. V usage is TRBV6-2 or TRBV6-3 and J usage is TRBJ1-1; 8 bases line up with TRBD1. Germline CDR1 MNHEY, CDR2 SVGEGT. The CDR3 covers 17 residues. V dropped 4 bases and J dropped 1; count of bases not matched to a gene: 11. This CDR3 reads CASSWQGAWIENTEAFF. The CDR3 DNA is TGTGCCAGCAGTTGGCAGGGGGCCTGGATTGAGAACACTGAAGCTTTCTTT.

V gene TRBV7-3 combines with J gene TRBJ1-1, with a possible D match to TRBD1 (6 bases). CDR1 and CDR2 from the germline V gene are SGHTA and FQGTGA. V dropped 2 bases and J dropped 4 bases, with 8 bases sitting between them. CDR3 length: 13 residues. CDR3 protein: CASSLQGPTEAFF. The CDR3 DNA reads TGTGCCAGCAGCTTACAGGGGCCCACTGAAGCTTTCTTT.